The 10 T cell receptor beta chains below all came from one sample that was sequenced in a study of cytomegalovirus exposure and HLA in healthy donors. PCR involved 60 Vbeta and 13 Jbeta primers. Profiled with immunoSEQ multiplex PCR; TCRdb holds only in-frame clones, not every one. Counted here are 94,000 or so clones, around 70% occurring once; the ten biggest clones make up around 8.4%. Sequencing was performed on PBMCs. The receptors come from a man in his fifties or sixties in good health and CMV-seronegative.

In its sample, this clone was seen a few times. This chain uses TRBV18 with TRBJ2-7; 15 bases match TRBD2. The CDR3 runs to 16 residues. The junction had 1 base not matched to a gene; V was cut back by 0 bases and J by 4 bases. The germline CDR1 and CDR2 sequences are KGHSH and LQKENI. The CDR3 loop is CASSPPGLAGGYEQYF. CDR3 nucleotides: TGTGCCAGCTCACCACCGGGACTAGCGGGAGGTTACGAGCAGTACTTC.

Comments on this clone: A read error may account for a junction end that differs from germline. The chain links TRBV7-9 to TRBJ2-7, with no clear D. The germline V gene encodes CDR1 SEHNR and CDR2 FQNEAQ (reference sequence). The CDR3 has 12 residues. CDR3 amino acids: CSSSLGGYEQYF. Written as DNA, the CDR3 is TGTTCCAGCAGCTTAGGCGGTTACGAGCAGTACTTC. Variable domain in full (rest from reference TRBV7-9 and TRBJ2-7): DTGVSQNPRHKITKRGQNVTFRCDPISEHNRLYWYRQTLGQGPEFLTYFQNEAQLEKSRLLSDRFSAERPKGSFSTLEIQRTEQGDSAMYLCSSSLGGYEQYFGPGTRLTVT.

The J gene is TRBJ1-1, the V gene TRBV30; weak D call: TRBD1 (6 bases). Trimming stripped 5 bases from V and 11 bases from J, with 21 bases between. From germline, CDR1 is GTSNPN and CDR2 SVGIG (reference sequence). The CDR3 sequence is 13 residues long. CDR3 sequence: CAWDSRGGGRAFF. CDR3 nucleotide sequence: TGTGCCTGGGACTCCCGGGGTGGGGGCCGGGCTTTCTTT.

The chain recombines TRBV6-6 with TRBJ2-7; 9 positions agree with TRBD2. The CDR3 consists of 14 residues. V was clipped by 6 bases and J by 7 bases; unmatched bases: 10. CDR1 and CDR2 (germline): MNHNY, SVGAGI (reference sequence). The CDR3 region has the DNA TGTGCCAGCAGGCAGATAGCGGGAGTGGGGGAGCAGTACTTC. Translating it yields CASRQIAGVGEQYF.

This chain links TRBV9 with TRBJ1-2; D ambiguous. Deletions cut 0 bases from V and 5 bases from J, with 17 bases between. The CDR3 covers 16 residues. Per the germline V gene, CDR1 is SGDLS and CDR2 is YYNGEE. CDR3 sequence: CASSVATETTRYGYTF. The CDR3 nucleotides read TGTGCCAGCAGCGTAGCTACAGAGACAACCCGATATGGCTACACCTTC.

The chain has TRBV29-1 and TRBJ1-1; 10 positions match TRBD1. The germline gives CDR1 SQVTM, CDR2 ANQGSEA. This CDR3 has 14 residues. V lost 7 bases to trimming and J lost 1 base; unmatched junction nucleotides: 6. The CDR3: CSETGQGGNTEAFF. DNA for the CDR3: TGCAGCGAAACTGGACAGGGGGGGAACACTGAAGCTTTCTTT.

The chain joins TRBV11-2 to TRBJ2-5; D is ambiguous. Germline V gives CDR1 SGHAT, CDR2 FQNNGV. The CDR3 runs to 13 residues. V dropped 5 bases and J dropped 4 bases, with 11 bases sitting between them. Here the CDR3 DNA reads TGTGCCAGCAGCGCGAACCGCGGAGAGACCCAGTACTTC. This gives the protein CASSANRGETQYF. The full variable domain, in which reference TRBV11-2 and TRBJ2-5 provide the parts outside the CDR3, is EAGVAQSPRYKIIEKRQSVAFWCNPISGHATLYWYQQILGQGPKLLIQFQNNGVVDDSQLPKDRFSAERLKGVDSTLKIQPAKLEDSAVYLCASSANRGETQYFGPGTRLLVL.

This clone was seen once. The CDR3 is CASSPFQTGLGEQFF. CDR3 DNA: TGTGCCAGCAGCCCTTTCCAGACAGGCTTGGGTGAGCAGTTCTTC. V gene TRBV14 combines with J gene TRBJ2-1, with D possibly matching TRBD1 (6 bases). The CDR3 covers 15 residues. Germline V lookup: CDR1 SGHDN, CDR2 FVKESK. Trimming removed 4 bases at V and 9 bases at J, with 19 bases between. Full variable domain (remainder filled in from reference TRBV14 and TRBJ2-1): EAGVTQFPSHSVIEKGQTVTLRCDPISGHDNLYWYRRVMGKEIKFLLHFVKESKQDESGMPNNRFLAERTGGTYSTLKVQPAELEDSGVYFCASSPFQTGLGEQFFGPGTRLTVL.

The chain combines TRBV25-1 with TRBJ1-2, with TRBD1 identical over 8 bases. The CDR3 runs to 16 residues. V gave up 2 bases and J gave up 0 bases; unmatched junction bases: 5. CDR1 MGHDK and CDR2 SYGVNS come from the germline V gene. The CDR3 sequence is CASSEDRGSTNYGYTF. The CDR3 DNA sequence: TGTGCCAGCAGTGAAGACAGGGGTAGTACTAACTATGGCTACACCTTC.

This rearrangement joins TRBV5-6 to TRBJ2-7; 7 nucleotides agree with TRBD1. Germline lookup yields CDR1 SGHDT and CDR2 YYEEEE. The CDR3 extends over 15 amino acids. V was clipped by 2 bases and J by 1 base; unmatched bases: 6. DNA for the CDR3: TGTGCCAGCAGCTTTTATGGGACAGCGTCCTACGAGCAGTACTTC. This translates into CASSFYGTASYEQYF.